The 22 T cell receptor beta chains below all came from one sample that was sequenced in a study of graft-versus-host responses after intestinal transplantation. Assay used: immunoSEQ multiplex PCR; TCRdb lists only in-frame clones, some missing. The sample holds about 120,000 clones; around 95% are singletons and the top ten take about 3.3%. Their antigen targets remain unknown. The starting material was unstimulated CD8+ T cells sorted from spleen or lymph node cells, obtained before intestinal transplant. The receptor set was obtained from a human donor who received an intestinal transplant.

This chain joins TRBV18 and TRBJ2-3, with 14 bases that match TRBD2. The V gene's germline CDR1 is KGHSH and CDR2 LQKENI. After removal of 4 bases from V and 3 bases from J, the junction contained 12 bases not matched to a gene. The CDR3 is 19 amino acids. DNA for the CDR3: TGTGCCAGCTCACTGGGACTAGCGGGAGACCCCGGAGCTACAGATACGCAGTATTTT. Its protein is CASSLGLAGDPGATDTQYF.

Note on this clone: This specimen includes other DNA sequences encoding the same CDR3. The V gene is TRBV19, the J gene TRBJ2-7, with 8 bases lining up with TRBD2. The CDR3 contains 11 residues. Germline V lookup: CDR1 LNHDA, CDR2 SQIVND (reference sequence). In DNA form, the CDR3 reads TGTGCGAGCGGGAGCGGTTACGAGCAGTACTTC. As protein: CASGSGYEQYF.

V and J are TRBV19 and TRBJ2-1; D assignment may be TRBD1 or TRBD2 (6 bases each). The germline CDR1 and CDR2 sequences are LNHDA and SQIVND (reference sequence). This CDR3 spans 14 amino acids. V was pared by 7 bases and J by 8 bases, with 18 bases between. The chain's CDR3 is CASNLGGGLDEQFF. CDR3 in DNA: TGTGCCAGTAATCTAGGGGGAGGCTTAGATGAGCAGTTCTTC.

This chain joins TRBV2 and TRBJ2-7; the D is unclear. Between the trimmed V and J ends, which lost 0 bases and 6 bases, there was a span of 9 bases. The CDR3 loop spans 13 amino acids. CDR1 and CDR2 from the germline V gene are SNHLY and FYNNEI. CDR3 nucleotides: TGTGCCAGCAGTGAAGCGGACGTGGGCGAGCAGTACTTC. Translation gives CASSEADVGEQYF. The entire variable domain, with the rest obtained from reference TRBV2 and TRBJ2-7, is as follows: EPEVTQTPSHQVTQMGQEVILRCVPISNHLYFYWYRQILGQKVEFLVSFYNNEISEKSEIFDDQFSVERPDGSNFTLKIRSTKLEDSAMYFCASSEADVGEQYFGPGTRLTVT.

The V call is TRBV19, the J call TRBJ1-2; D ambiguous. V lost 2 bases and J 5 bases, leaving 15 bases between the germline ends. Germline values: CDR1 LNHDA, CDR2 SQIVND (reference sequence). The CDR3 runs 15 residues. The CDR3 protein is CASSITVANLYGYTF. CDR3 coding DNA: TGTGCCAGTAGTATAACAGTCGCGAATCTATATGGCTACACCTTC.

V usage is TRBV5-4 and J usage is TRBJ2-5, with 9 positions matching TRBD2. Germline assignment: CDR1 SGHNT and CDR2 YYREEE (reference sequence). This CDR3 has 16 residues. V dropped 1 base and J dropped 4; count of bases not matched to a gene: 8. DNA of the CDR3: TGTGCCAGCAGCTTGCTGGCGGGAGGGAATGGAGAGACCCAGTACTTC. It codes for CASSLLAGGNGETQYF.

This rearrangement joins TRBV9 to TRBJ2-7; D perhaps matches TRBD2 (6 bases). Trimming left V 0 bases short and J 3 bases short, with 13 bases between. CDR3 length: 15 amino acids. Germline V gene lookup returns CDR1 SGDLS and CDR2 YYNGEE. The CDR3 is CASSVAEGSHYEQYF. CDR3 DNA sequence: TGTGCCAGCAGCGTAGCGGAGGGCTCGCACTACGAGCAGTACTTC. Using reference TRBV9 and TRBJ2-7 for the parts outside the CDR3, the full variable domain is DSGVTQTPKHLITATGQRVTLRCSPRSGDLSVYWYQQSLDQGLQFLIQYYNGEERAKGNILERFSAQQFPDLHSELNLSSLELGDSALYFCASSVAEGSHYEQYFGPGTRLTVT.

The rearrangement uses TRBV7-8 and TRBJ2-3; D unresolved. Germline V lookup: CDR1 SGHVS, CDR2 FQNEAQ. The CDR3 extends over 19 amino acids. The V and J ends lost 5 bases and 0 bases respectively, with 24 bases between them. As DNA, the CDR3 is TGTGCCAGCAGCCGCTGGGAACTCGGACGAACCGGGAGCACAGATACGCAGTATTTT. Its translation is CASSRWELGRTGSTDTQYF.

The CDR3 DNA reads as TGTGCCAGCCACCGAGGCGGTAGACAAGAGACCCAGTACTTC. Residues: CASHRGGRQETQYF. The gene calls are TRBV7-6 and TRBJ2-5; D ambiguous. The CDR3 is 14 amino acids. The germline V gene encodes CDR1 SGHVS and CDR2 FNYEAQ. Between the trimmed V and J ends, which lost 8 bases and 2 bases, there was a span of 15 bases.

Turning to this clone: Germline is not matched at one junction end, which may reflect a read error. The chain combines TRBV6-5 with TRBJ1-1; no firm D call. In germline, CDR1 is MNHEY, CDR2 SVGAGI. This CDR3 is 14 amino acids long. The CDR3 region has the DNA TGTGCCAGCAGTCCTACTCAGGTGAAAACTGAAGCTTTCTTT. It translates to CASSPTQVKTEAFF.

The V call is TRBV4-1, the J call TRBJ2-7; 8 bases align to TRBD1. Per germline, CDR1 MGHRA and CDR2 YSYEKL. The CDR3 totals 18 residues. The junction had 16 bases not matched to a gene; V was cut back by 1 base and J by 5 bases. The CDR3 DNA reads TGCGCCAGCAGCCAAGTTGGACAGGGCGAAGGTAAGAGGGACGAGCAGTACTTC. Translation gives CASSQVGQGEGKRDEQYF.

The rearrangement uses TRBV28 and TRBJ1-1; D not resolved. V lost 1 base to trimming and J lost 4 bases, with 13 bases between them. The CDR3 contains 15 residues. Germline V lookup: CDR1 MDHEN, CDR2 SYDVKM. DNA of the CDR3: TGTGCCAGCAGTTTATCACCACAGCTGAGCACTGAAGCTTTCTTT. This sequence encodes CASSLSPQLSTEAFF.

The genes are TRBV28 and TRBJ2-2; TRBD1 might be the D (6 bases). With 6 bases removed from V and 4 bases from J, the gap between germline ends came to 15 bases. This CDR3 is 15 amino acids long. The germline CDR1 and CDR2 sequences are MDHEN and SYDVKM. CDR3 sequence (DNA): TGTGCCAGCAGGGGGGCGGCAGGGATCACCGGGGAGCTGTTTTTT. Protein sequence: CASRGAAGITGELFF.

V gene TRBV30 combines with J gene TRBJ2-7; D may be TRBD2 (6 bases). The germline V gene has CDR1 GTSNPN and CDR2 SVGIG (reference sequence). The CDR3 has 14 amino acids. V was trimmed by 0 bases and J by 5 bases, leaving 14 bases between them. DNA of the CDR3: TGTGCCTGGAGTGTGGGGCGGGGAAGCAACGAGCAGTACTTC. This codes for CAWSVGRGSNEQYF.

The chain links TRBV19 to TRBJ2-7, with a weak D call TRBD2 (5 bases). This CDR3 is 14 amino acids long. The V gene's germline CDR1 is LNHDA and CDR2 SQIVND (reference sequence). V was clipped by 7 bases and J by 2 bases, with 15 bases between them. In DNA, the CDR3 is TGTGCCAGTACCCATCAGCGCGGGCCCTACGAGCAGTACTTC. Its translation is CASTHQRGPYEQYF.

This chain connects TRBV7-9 to TRBJ1-1, with a possible D match to TRBD1 (5 bases). Trimming pared 3 bases from V and 4 bases from J, leaving 9 bases between. This CDR3 comprises 13 residues. Germline CDR1 is SEHNR and CDR2 is FQNEAQ (reference sequence). CDR3 DNA sequence: TGTGCCAGCAGCTTCGCAGGGATCACTGAAGCTTTCTTT. Translation: CASSFAGITEAFF.

The chain carries TRBV7-3 and TRBJ2-4, with D maybe TRBD1 (5 bases). Trimming stripped 4 bases from V and 6 bases from J, with 10 bases between. This CDR3 region has 13 residues. Germline CDR1 reads SGHTA; CDR2 reads FQGTGA. CDR3 loop: CASSSGHLNIQYF. The CDR3 DNA is TGTGCCAGCAGCTCTGGACACTTAAACATTCAGTACTTC.

V is TRBV19 and J is TRBJ1-2, with D unclear. The CDR3 contains 11 residues. Germline lookup yields CDR1 LNHDA and CDR2 SQIVND (reference sequence). V dropped 6 bases and J dropped 5 bases, with 7 bases sitting between them. The CDR3 reads CASRTRYGYTF. In DNA, the CDR3 is TGTGCCAGTAGGACACGATATGGCTACACCTTC.

This clone appeared a single time. The V call is TRBV5-6, the J call TRBJ1-2; 9 bases agree with TRBD1. V gave up 4 bases and J gave up 6 bases; unmatched junction bases: 10. The germline CDR1 and CDR2 sequences are SGHDT and YYEEEE. The CDR3 totals 15 residues. The CDR3 bases are TGTGCCAGCAGCCCGAGCCCGGGACAGGGACATGGCTACACCTTC. Its translation is CASSPSPGQGHGYTF.

The chain is built from TRBV2 and TRBJ1-2; D is possibly TRBD1 (5 bases). Trimming took off 3 bases at V and 8 bases at J, with 25 bases between the two ends. CDR1 and CDR2 (germline): SNHLY, FYNNEI. This CDR3 is built from 17 residues. The DNA of the CDR3 is TGTGCCAGCAGTGACCGGCCAGGGAGGATCTCGGTCGGCGGCTACACCTTC. It codes for CASSDRPGRISVGGYTF.

The J gene is TRBJ2-1, the V gene TRBV28, with a possible D match to TRBD2 (6 bases). Germline lookup yields CDR1 MDHEN and CDR2 SYDVKM. V lost 5 bases, J lost 3 bases, and 8 bases lay in between. The length of the CDR3 is 13 residues. The CDR3 nucleotides are TGTGCCAGCAGTGCCGGGAGCTACAATGAGCAGTTCTTC. Its protein product is CASSAGSYNEQFF.

This chain connects TRBV7-9 to TRBJ1-1, with 7 positions matching TRBD1. This CDR3 region has 12 residues. The germline CDR1 and CDR2 sequences are SEHNR and FQNEAQ (reference sequence). Trimming at V came to 6 bases and at J to 5 bases, leaving 3 bases not matched to a gene. The CDR3 region is CASSPTGTEAFF. CDR3 nucleotides: TGTGCCAGCAGTCCGACAGGGACTGAAGCTTTCTTT.